Below are 28 T cell receptor beta chains sequenced from a single sample in a study of cytomegalovirus exposure and HLA in healthy donors. PCR used 60 Vbeta primers and 13 Jbeta primers. Libraries were prepared by immunoSEQ multiplex PCR; TCRdb keeps only in-frame clonotypes and omits some of them. The repertoire holds around 180,000 clones, around 80% seen once, with about 7% in the top ten. The sequenced sample was PBMCs. Receptor source: a man aged 30 to 45 in good health and CMV-seropositive.

The chain recombines TRBV4-3 with TRBJ1-4; perhaps TRBD1 as D (5 bases). Trimming shortened V by 1 base and J by 4 bases, and 13 bases separated the two germline ends. The CDR3 has 16 residues. Per germline, CDR1 LGHNA and CDR2 YSLEER. Here the CDR3 reads CASSQVGGAGNEKLFF. CDR3 coding DNA: TGCGCCAGCAGCCAAGTGGGGGGTGCGGGTAATGAAAAACTGTTTTTT.

This clone has more than one count but fewer than ten. The V gene is TRBV30, the J gene TRBJ2-5; D uncertain. The V end lost 5 bases, the J end lost 2 bases, and 9 bases lay between the germline ends. Per the germline V gene, CDR1 is GTSNPN and CDR2 is SVGIG (reference sequence). This CDR3 comprises 12 residues. The CDR3 loop reads CAWGSRQETQYF. The CDR3 nucleotides are TGTGCCTGGGGTTCGCGGCAAGAGACCCAGTACTTC.

The rearrangement joins TRBV11-2 to TRBJ2-3; 15 positions agree with TRBD2. The CDR3 consists of 16 residues. Germline CDR1 reads SGHAT; CDR2 reads FQNNGV. The J segment lost 3 bases and the V segment lost 4 bases, leaving 2 bases of the junction unmatched. The CDR3 is CASSWTSGGGTDTQYF. CDR3 coding DNA: TGTGCCAGCAGCTGGACTAGCGGGGGGGGGACAGATACGCAGTATTTT.

This clone was found once. The chain joins TRBV7-3 to TRBJ2-3; 7 bases map to TRBD2. The CDR3 sequence is 16 residues long. V lost 1 base, J lost 2 bases, and 6 bases stayed unmatched. Germline CDR1 SGHTA, CDR2 FQGTGA. The CDR3 loop reads CASSLMGEGYTDTQYF. The CDR3 nucleotides are TGTGCCAGCAGCTTAATGGGGGAGGGGTACACAGATACGCAGTATTTT.

The chain uses TRBV9 and TRBJ1-3; D is perhaps TRBD1 (5 bases). The germline gives CDR1 SGDLS, CDR2 YYNGEE. The CDR3 consists of 14 residues. The ends were cut back, 4 bases at V and 2 bases at J, with 10 bases in the middle. The CDR3 reads CASSSGGAGNTIYF. For the CDR3, the DNA is TGTGCCAGCAGCTCGGGAGGGGCTGGAAACACCATATATTTT.

A single count supports this clone. The J gene is TRBJ2-1, the V gene TRBV23-1, with 9 positions matching TRBD2. TRBV23-1 qualifies as an ORF whose function is uncertain. The CDR3 sequence is 19 residues long. V was pared by 2 bases and J by 5 bases, with 16 bases of the junction left unmatched. The CDR3 sequence is CASSQLGIEPSGNHNEQFF. The DNA for the CDR3 is TGCGCCAGCAGTCAACTTGGAATTGAGCCTAGCGGGAACCACAATGAGCAGTTCTTC.

J is TRBJ1-2 and V is TRBV30; 10 bases match TRBD1. Trimming cost V 0 bases and J 6 bases; bases outside gene matches: 7. The germline gives CDR1 GTSNPN, CDR2 SVGIG (reference sequence). This CDR3 region has 15 residues. The CDR3, as DNA: TGTGCCTGGAGTGTGGGTAGACAGGGGGCTGATGGCTACACCTTC. Translated, it gives CAWSVGRQGADGYTF. Using reference TRBV30 and TRBJ1-2 for the parts outside the CDR3, the full variable domain is SQTIHQWPATLVQPVGSPLSLECTVEGTSNPNLYWYRQAAGRGLQLLFYSVGIGQISSEVPQNLSASRPQDRQFILSSKKLLLSDSGFYLCAWSVGRQGADGYTFGSGTRLTVV.

The rearrangement joins TRBV27 to TRBJ1-2; 7 bases are a match to TRBD1. This CDR3 spans 16 amino acids. CDR1 is MNHEY, CDR2 SMNVEV, per germline (reference sequence). Unmatched junction bases numbered 10, after V lost 5 bases and J lost 1 base. The CDR3 sequence: CASSPGTEDLNYGYTF. The CDR3 DNA sequence: TGTGCCAGCAGTCCAGGGACAGAAGACCTTAACTATGGCTACACCTTC.

This clone has just one count. V gene TRBV11-3 combines with J gene TRBJ2-1; D is perhaps TRBD2 (6 bases). V dropped 5 bases and J dropped 0 bases, with 11 bases sitting between them. Germline loops: CDR1 SGHNT, CDR2 YENEEA. The CDR3 length is 15 residues. CDR3 nucleotides: TGTGCCAGCAGCCCCCGGACTACCTCCTACAATGAGCAGTTCTTC. This sequence encodes CASSPRTTSYNEQFF.

This clone was counted a single time. The V call is TRBV7-9, the J call TRBJ1-1; 8 positions agree with TRBD1. Per the germline V gene, CDR1 is SEHNR and CDR2 is FQNEAQ (reference sequence). V lost 5 bases to trimming and J lost 5 bases; unmatched junction nucleotides: 7. CDR3 length: 14 amino acids. The CDR3 is CASSQNTGGTEAFF. Here the CDR3 DNA reads TGTGCCAGCAGCCAAAACACAGGGGGGACTGAAGCTTTCTTT.

This clone turned up a few times. V usage is TRBV27 and J usage is TRBJ2-7, with a weak D call TRBD2 (6 bases). V was cut by 5 bases and J by 3 bases, with 26 bases left in between. This CDR3 contains 18 residues. Germline V gene lookup returns CDR1 MNHEY and CDR2 SMNVEV (reference sequence). The CDR3 loop is CASSNLFSSVGGLYEQYF. The CDR3 nucleotides are TGTGCCAGCAGTAACCTTTTTTCTTCGGTGGGAGGACTCTACGAGCAGTACTTC.

The chain is built from TRBV19 and TRBJ2-7, with 8 positions matching TRBD1. V lost 8 bases, J lost 3 bases, and 12 bases stayed unmatched. The CDR3 spans 15 residues. Germline V gives CDR1 LNHDA, CDR2 SQIVND (reference sequence). CDR3 DNA: TGTGCCAGTGGTCAACCGGGACAGGCCAACTACGAGCAGTACTTC. It yields the protein CASGQPGQANYEQYF.

As regards this clone: Germline and junction disagree at one end, which may indicate a read error. The chain carries TRBV7-9 and TRBJ2-3, with 9 bases that match TRBD1. The CDR3 extends over 16 amino acids. Germline CDR1 is SEHNR and CDR2 is FQNEAQ (reference sequence). CDR3 region: CSSSPDGTGTTDTQYF. CDR3 DNA: TGTTCCAGCAGCCCGGACGGGACAGGGACCACGGATACGCAGTATTTT.

The chain is built from TRBV19 and TRBJ1-5; D possibly corresponds to TRBD1 (6 bases). The CDR3 is 15 amino acids. V shed 5 bases and J shed 0 bases, with 11 bases lying between them. CDR1 LNHDA and CDR2 SQIVND come from the germline V gene (reference sequence). CDR3 loop: CASSPTGISNQPQHF. The DNA of the CDR3 is TGTGCCAGTAGTCCAACAGGGATTAGCAATCAGCCCCAGCATTTT. The full variable domain, its missing parts supplied by reference TRBV19 and TRBJ1-5, is DGGITQSPKYLFRKEGQNVTLSCEQNLNHDAMYWYRQDPGQGLRLIYYSQIVNDFQKGDIAEGYSVSREKKESFPLTVTSAQKNPTAFYLCASSPTGISNQPQHFGDGTRLSIL.

This chain connects TRBV7-6 to TRBJ2-7; 9 bases are shared with TRBD1. V lost 5 bases and J lost 5; bases outside the gene matches: 10. Germline V gene data show CDR1 as SGHVS and CDR2 as FNYEAQ. CDR3 length: 15 amino acids. The CDR3 DNA follows: TGTGCCAGCAGCCATGGAAACAGGGGGCGGAACGAGCAGTACTTC. It is translated as CASSHGNRGRNEQYF.

This clone came up a few times. This sequence joins TRBV19 and TRBJ2-5; TRBD2 might be the D (6 bases). V dropped 9 bases and J dropped 4 bases, with 15 bases sitting between them. The CDR3 runs to 13 residues. Germline CDR1 reads LNHDA; CDR2 reads SQIVND (reference sequence). The CDR3 protein is CASTGRLGETQYF. The CDR3 nucleotides read TGTGCCAGCACCGGGAGATTAGGAGAGACCCAGTACTTC.

The chain has TRBV2 and TRBJ1-1; D remains unclear. CDR1 is SNHLY, CDR2 FYNNEI, per germline. V was trimmed by 11 bases and J by 4 bases, leaving 20 bases between them. The CDR3 covers 14 residues. DNA for the CDR3: TGTGCCGCTTCGACTGACGGAGACGCCACTGAAGCTTTCTTT. Translated: CAASTDGDATEAFF.

The CDR3 loop is CASSLELDEQYF. DNA of the CDR3: TGTGCCAGCAGCCTCGAACTGGACGAGCAGTACTTC. The chain carries TRBV7-8 and TRBJ2-7; D call uncertain. Trimming removed 5 bases from V and 5 bases from J, with 10 bases in between. Germline V CDR1 and CDR2: SGHVS, FQNEAQ. CDR3 length equals 12 residues.

The rearrangement uses TRBV6-5 and TRBJ1-2; D may be TRBD1 (5 bases). This CDR3 comprises 14 residues. Germline values: CDR1 MNHEY, CDR2 SVGAGI. V was clipped by 0 bases and J by 3 bases, with 8 bases between them. Here the CDR3 reads CASSYSRDHYGYTF. The CDR3 DNA reads TGTGCCAGCAGTTACTCGCGGGACCACTATGGCTACACCTTC.

This clone appeared a few times. The gene calls are TRBV9 and TRBJ1-5; D is ambiguous. V shed 4 bases and J shed 4 bases, with 15 bases lying between them. This CDR3 has 15 amino acids. Germline-derived CDR1 and CDR2 are SGDLS and YYNGEE. CDR3 residues: CASSPRGGGNQPQHF. In DNA form, the CDR3 reads TGTGCCAGCAGCCCGCGGGGTGGCGGGAATCAGCCCCAGCATTTT. Variable domain in full (rest from reference TRBV9 and TRBJ1-5): DSGVTQTPKHLITATGQRVTLRCSPRSGDLSVYWYQQSLDQGLQFLIQYYNGEERAKGNILERFSAQQFPDLHSELNLSSLELGDSALYFCASSPRGGGNQPQHFGDGTRLSIL.

The gene calls are TRBV10-3 and TRBJ1-4; 8 positions match TRBD1. This CDR3 region has 16 residues. CDR1 is ENHRY, CDR2 SYGVKD, per germline. Germline trimming cut 5 bases from V and 5 bases from J; bases unmatched to any gene: 10. The CDR3 region has the DNA TGTGCCATCAGTCCTTCCGGACAGGGCCTAAATGAAAAACTGTTTTTT. Translation gives CAISPSGQGLNEKLFF.

The V call is TRBV11-3, the J call TRBJ2-1; 9 nucleotides line up with TRBD2. Trimming at V came to 4 bases and at J to 0 bases, leaving 7 bases not matched to a gene. CDR1 and CDR2 (germline): SGHNT, YENEEA. The CDR3 has 17 residues. In DNA form, the CDR3 reads TGTGCCAGCAGCTCGCGCGGGGGGGCAGGCTCCTACAATGAGCAGTTCTTC. Residues: CASSSRGGAGSYNEQFF.

This sequence joins TRBV4-2 and TRBJ1-1, with D hard to call. V dropped 0 bases and J dropped 0 bases, with 8 bases sitting between them. Germline V gene data show CDR1 as LGHNA and CDR2 as YNFKEQ. The CDR3 is made up of 15 amino acids. CDR3 nucleotides: TGTGCCAGCAGCCAAGAACCAGGATTGAACACTGAAGCTTTCTTT. Protein sequence: CASSQEPGLNTEAFF.

The chain employs TRBV15 and TRBJ2-1, with TRBD1 identical over 8 bases. CDR3 length: 16 residues. Looked up from germline, CDR1 is LNHNV and CDR2 is YYDKDF (reference sequence). V trimming: 2 bases; J trimming: 1 base; junction bases outside the gene matches: 4. CDR3 bases: TGTGCCACCAGCAGACCAGGACAGGGTTCCTACAATGAGCAGTTCTTC. It yields the protein CATSRPGQGSYNEQFF.

The chain recombines TRBV19 with TRBJ1-1; TRBD1 is a possible D gene (5 bases). The V end lost 3 bases, the J end lost 3 bases, and 14 bases lay between the germline ends. Germline V lookup: CDR1 LNHDA, CDR2 SQIVND (reference sequence). This CDR3 spans 15 amino acids. The CDR3 sequence is CASSILPGKDTEAFF. DNA of the CDR3: TGTGCCAGTAGTATCCTTCCAGGGAAGGACACTGAAGCTTTCTTT.

The V call is TRBV19, the J call TRBJ2-7; 8 bases align to TRBD2. This CDR3 comprises 16 residues. The V gene end was trimmed by 0 bases and the J gene end by 2 bases; junction bases not matched to a gene: 6. Germline CDR1 is LNHDA and CDR2 is SQIVND (reference sequence). In nucleotides, the CDR3 is TGTGCCAGTAGTATAGATCATATTAGCGGGGCCTACGAGCAGTACTTC. Its translation is CASSIDHISGAYEQYF.

The J gene is TRBJ2-7, the V gene TRBV6-1; 9 positions match TRBD1. Germline V gene sequence: CDR1 MNHNS, CDR2 SASEGT. CDR3 length: 17 amino acids. Trimming at V came to 4 bases and at J to 5 bases, leaving 15 bases not matched to a gene. The CDR3 bases are TGTGCCAGCAGTGGCATCCCCAAAGCCGGGACAGGGAACGAGCAGTACTTC. This gives the protein CASSGIPKAGTGNEQYF.

The gene calls are TRBV15 and TRBJ1-6, with TRBD1 matching over 10 bases. V lost 3 bases, J lost 2 bases, and 4 bases stayed unmatched. Germline CDR1 LNHNV, CDR2 YYDKDF (reference sequence). The CDR3 is made up of 17 amino acids. For the CDR3, the DNA is TGTGCCACCAGCAGGGACAGGGGGATCGCCTATAATTCACCCCTCCACTTT. As protein: CATSRDRGIAYNSPLHF.